A single sample gave rise to the 17 T cell receptor beta chains below, sequenced in a study of post-analysis software for immune sequencing data (dated by TCRdb to the mid-2010s). These receptors' antigens are unknown. Library generation was performed with PCR. TCRdb shows the sequencer as Illumina HiSeq 2500. Unique molecular identifiers were incorporated into TCR beta cDNA libraries to reduce PCR and sequencing biases. Using fastp at Q25 and MiXCR, TCRdb reprocessed the public reads and kept productive beta chains. A single entry per CDR3 protein holds the most common genes and DNA from its merged rows. Across this sample there are 750,000 to 950,000 distinct CDR3 sequences, with just over 45% seen only once. The top ten clonotypes cover just under 5% of the sample. The research as a whole found: Significantly higher frequencies in patients than in controls were found for roughly 5 TRBV segments, including TRBV5-6, TRBV5-1 and TRBV20-1.

The specimen was blood. These receptors were collected from a girl aged 10 to 17 with multiple sclerosis.

V gene TRBV12-3 or TRBV12-4 combines with J gene TRBJ2-4, with 12 bases aligning to TRBD2. Matching the DNA end better, TRBJ2-7 makes the J call doubtful. CDR3 length: 19 amino acids. CDR3 DNA: TGTGCCAGCAGCCCAACCTCTTCTAGCGGGAGGGCCTATCAATACGAGCAGTACTTC. Its translation is CASSPTSSSGRAYQYEQYF.

On this clonotype itself: The germline gene is not matched at one end of the junction; a read error may be the cause. The rearrangement uses TRBV19 and TRBJ2-5; 7 bases map to TRBD1. This CDR3 has 14 residues. CDR1 and CDR2 (germline): LNHDA, SQIVND (reference sequence). CDR3 sequence (DNA): TGTGCCAGTAGTCGGGACAGCCTCCAAAAGACCCAGTACTTC. This encodes CASSRDSLQKTQYF.

V gene TRBV27 combines with J gene TRBJ2-1, with D perhaps assigned TRBD1 or TRBD2 (5 bases each). The CDR3 is 11 amino acids. V was shortened by 2 bases and J by 15 bases, with 11 bases between the two germline ends. Per germline, CDR1 MNHEY and CDR2 SMNVEV (reference sequence). The CDR3 is CASSLGGRWFF. The CDR3 region has the DNA TGTGCCAGCAGTTTAGGGGGAAGGTGGTTCTTC.

The chain has TRBV20-1 and TRBJ1-1, with 10 bases matching TRBD1. The V segment lost 5 bases and the J segment 5 bases; nucleotides outside the gene matches: 5. The germline CDR1 and CDR2 sequences are DFQATT and SNEGSKA (reference sequence). The CDR3 runs 13 residues. The CDR3 DNA reads as TGCAGTGCTTCGACAGGGGGCTTTACTGAAGCTTTCTTT. Protein: CSASTGGFTEAFF.

This clonotype was recorded a few times. This chain connects TRBV9 to TRBJ2-7; 7 bases map to TRBD1. V gave up 1 base and J gave up 0 bases; unmatched junction bases: 7. The germline V gene encodes CDR1 SGDLS and CDR2 YYNGEE. CDR3 length: 16 amino acids. Here the CDR3 DNA reads TGTGCCAGCAGCGTAACCGGGACAGAGTCCTCCTACGAGCAGTACTTC. Its translation: CASSVTGTESSYEQYF.

The CDR3 spells CSVDVGGDYEQYF. In nucleotides, the CDR3 is TGCAGCGTTGATGTTGGCGGAGACTACGAGCAGTACTTC. The J gene is TRBJ2-7, the V gene TRBV29-1; D not certain. The germline V gene encodes CDR1 SQVTM and CDR2 ANQGSEA. There are 13 residues in the CDR3. V was shortened by 3 bases and J by 3 bases, with 12 bases between the two germline ends.

Only a few counts were recorded for this clonotype. The CDR3 region has the DNA TGTGCCAGCAGTGGCCGACAGGACTTGAACACTGAAGCTTTCTTT. This encodes CASSGRQDLNTEAFF. The chain has TRBV27 and TRBJ1-1; tentatively, D is TRBD1 (6 bases). V dropped 5 bases and J dropped 0 bases, with 13 bases sitting between them. This CDR3 is built from 15 residues. In germline, CDR1 is MNHEY, CDR2 SMNVEV (reference sequence).

This clonotype was picked up a small number of times. The chain couples TRBV28 to TRBJ2-7, with a possible D match to TRBD1 (7 bases). V was clipped by 6 bases and J by 3 bases, with 15 bases between them. Germline CDR1 and CDR2: MDHEN and SYDVKM. The CDR3 is made up of 14 amino acids. For the CDR3, the DNA is TGTGCCAGCAGCAACAGGGGACTTAACTACGAGCAGTACTTC. Translated, it gives CASSNRGLNYEQYF.

This clonotype has only a few counts. The chain carries TRBV20-1 and TRBJ2-1, with TRBD1 as a possible D gene (7 bases). TRBJ2-7 explains the end of the DNA better; the J call may be wrong. The CDR3 totals 15 residues. From germline, CDR1 is DFQATT and CDR2 SNEGSKA (reference sequence). The CDR3 coding sequence is TGCAGTGTTTCAGCTCCGGGACTCCTCAGGGGGGAGCAGTACTTC. Encoded protein: CSVSAPGLLRGEQYF.

V usage is TRBV28 and J usage is TRBJ2-4; possible D gene TRBD1, 7 bases. The end of the DNA fits TRBJ2-7 better, so the J call may be wrong. CDR1 and CDR2 (germline): MDHEN, SYDVKM. There are 14 residues in the CDR3. The DNA for the CDR3 is TGTGCCAGCAGCCGGCAGGGGGGACCCTACGAGCAGTACTTC. Translating it yields CASSRQGGPYEQYF.

The V call is TRBV7-3, the J call TRBJ2-3, with TRBD2 as a possible D gene (6 bases). CDR3 length equals 17 residues. In germline, CDR1 is SGHTA, CDR2 FQGTGA. Between the trimmed V and J ends, which lost 5 bases and 6 bases, there was a span of 24 bases. The CDR3, as DNA: TGTGCCAGCAGCCCGTACGTGGCGGCGGGACCCGGGGATACGCAGTATTTT. Protein: CASSPYVAAGPGDTQYF. The whole variable domain, filled in from reference TRBV7-3 and TRBJ2-3, reads GAGVSQTPSNKVTEKGKYVELRCDPISGHTALYWYRQSLGQGPEFLIYFQGTGAADDSGLPNDRFFAVRPEGSVSTLKIQRTERGDSAVYLCASSPYVAAGPGDTQYFGPGTRLTVL.

The genes are TRBV20-1 and TRBJ2-3; 9 bases fit TRBD2. CDR1 and CDR2 (germline): DFQATT, SNEGSKA (reference sequence). This CDR3 is 18 amino acids long. The J segment lost 4 bases and the V segment lost 2 bases, leaving 16 bases of the junction unmatched. CDR3 nucleotides: TGCAGTGCTAGACCACAGGTCACGTCTAGCGGGAATGCAGATACGCAGTATTTT. The encoded protein is CSARPQVTSSGNADTQYF.

V and J are TRBV6-6 and TRBJ1-1, with D perhaps matching TRBD1 (6 bases). Germline-derived CDR1 and CDR2 are MNHNY and SVGAGI (reference sequence). The CDR3 consists of 15 residues. The V and J ends lost 6 bases and 1 base respectively, with 15 bases between them. CDR3 nucleotide sequence: TGTGCCAGCAGCCGACCCGAGACAGGGAACACTGAAGCTTTCTTT. Protein product: CASSRPETGNTEAFF.

This chain's CDR3 is CSADPADTADTQYF. CDR3 DNA sequence: TGCAGCGCCGACCCAGCGGACACCGCAGATACGCAGTATTTT. The chain couples TRBV29-1 to TRBJ2-3; D is tentatively TRBD1 or TRBD2 (5 bases each). The V gene's germline CDR1 is SQVTM and CDR2 ANQGSEA. V lost 7 bases and J 4 bases, leaving 18 bases between the germline ends. This CDR3 region has 14 residues.

The chain links TRBV2 to TRBJ2-3, with TRBD1 identical over 7 bases. The CDR3 sequence is 16 residues long. The trim removed 8 bases at V and 1 base at J, leaving 12 bases unmatched. Per the germline V gene, CDR1 is SNHLY and CDR2 is FYNNEI. The CDR3: CASPGQSVSGTDTQYF. The DNA for the CDR3 is TGTGCCAGCCCGGGACAGTCTGTTAGTGGCACAGATACGCAGTATTTT.

J is TRBJ2-3 and V is TRBV28; 9 bases fit TRBD2. The CDR3 has 15 residues. J was trimmed by 6 bases and V by 0 bases; bases with no gene match: 4. CDR1 and CDR2 (germline): MDHEN, SYDVKM. This chain's CDR3 is CASSLWLAGSDTQYF. The CDR3 region has the DNA TGTGCCAGCAGTTTATGGCTAGCGGGATCGGATACGCAGTATTTT. The full variable domain, rest sourced from reference TRBV28 and TRBJ2-3, is DVKVTQSSRYLVKRTGEKVFLECVQDMDHENMFWYRQDPGLGLRLIYFSYDVKMKEKGDIPEGYSVSREKKERFSLILESASTNQTSMYLCASSLWLAGSDTQYFGPGTRLTVL.

The CDR3 DNA is TGTGCCAGCAGTTTAAATCAGCTTACTGGTCCCTGCCCCTCCTACGAGCAGTACTTC. Its translation is CASSLNQLTGPCPSYEQYF. The V gene is TRBV27, the J gene TRBJ2-7, with no clear D. The CDR3 is 19 amino acids. Deletions cut 2 bases from V and 0 bases from J, with 23 bases between. Germline loops: CDR1 MNHEY, CDR2 SMNVEV (reference sequence).